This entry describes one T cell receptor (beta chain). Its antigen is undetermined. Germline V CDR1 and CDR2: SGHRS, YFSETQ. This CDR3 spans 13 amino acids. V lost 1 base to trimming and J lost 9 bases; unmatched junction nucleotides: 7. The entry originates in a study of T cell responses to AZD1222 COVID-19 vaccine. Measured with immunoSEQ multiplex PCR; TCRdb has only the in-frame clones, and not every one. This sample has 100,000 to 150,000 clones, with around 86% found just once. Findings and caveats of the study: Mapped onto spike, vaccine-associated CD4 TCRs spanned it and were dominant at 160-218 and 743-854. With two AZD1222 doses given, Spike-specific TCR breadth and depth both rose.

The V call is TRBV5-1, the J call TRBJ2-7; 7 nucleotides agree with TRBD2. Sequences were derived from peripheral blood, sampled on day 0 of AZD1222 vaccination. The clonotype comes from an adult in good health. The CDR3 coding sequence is TGCGCCAGCAGCTTGCCCCTTGGGGAGGGGCAGTACTTC. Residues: CASSLPLGEGQYF.